The following is a T cell receptor beta chain sequence with its context. The sample belongs to a study of cytomegalovirus exposure and HLA in healthy donors. PCR involved 60 Vbeta and 13 Jbeta primers. Generated by immunoSEQ multiplex PCR, the TCRdb table keeps only in-frame clones and is missing some. In the table there are about 140,000 clones, 82% of which are singletons. Germline lookup yields CDR1 MNHEY and CDR2 SMNVEV (reference sequence). V was clipped by 5 bases and J by 6 bases; unmatched bases: 8. The CDR3 runs 15 residues. V is TRBV27 and J is TRBJ2-3; 10 nucleotides match TRBD2. Sequencing used PBMCs. The receptor was derived from a man aged 18 to 30 in good health and CMV-seropositive. Here the CDR3 reads CASSVAAGGADTQYF. CDR3 bases: TGTGCCAGCAGTGTCGCAGCGGGAGGGGCGGATACGCAGTATTTT.